These 22 T cell receptor beta chains were sequenced from one sample in a study of T cell responses to AZD1222 COVID-19 vaccine. Clones were sequenced by immunoSEQ multiplex PCR, and TCRdb holds only the in-frame ones, with some missing. Here the sample spans approximately 61,000 clones, 65% to 85% being singletons. The starting material was peripheral blood, obtained 28 days after the second AZD1222 dose. The origin of the receptors is an adult who received the AZD1222 COVID-19 vaccine.

This clone was detected only once. V is TRBV15 and J is TRBJ2-1, with 7 bases identical to TRBD1. Per the germline V gene, CDR1 is LNHNV and CDR2 is YYDKDF (reference sequence). J lost 8 bases, V lost 1 base, and 2 bases had no gene match. This CDR3 comprises 13 residues. The chain's CDR3 is CATSRVQGYEQFF. The DNA for the CDR3 is TGTGCCACCAGCAGAGTACAGGGGTATGAGCAGTTCTTC.

This chain joins TRBV29-1 and TRBJ1-2, with D perhaps matching TRBD1 (5 bases). Germline V gene data show CDR1 as SQVTM and CDR2 as ANQGSEA. The CDR3 is made up of 12 amino acids. V gave up 7 bases and J gave up 2 bases, with 11 bases separating them. In DNA, the CDR3 is TGCAGCGCAAGCGGGACCAACTATGGCTACACCTTC. This codes for CSASGTNYGYTF.

This chain connects TRBV4-2 to TRBJ2-7; a weak D match, TRBD2 (5 bases). In germline, CDR1 is LGHNA, CDR2 YNFKEQ. The CDR3 sequence is 16 residues long. The ends were cut back, 0 bases at V and 6 bases at J, with 18 bases in the middle. CDR3 amino acids: CASSQEIRGGVGEQYF. CDR3 coding DNA: TGTGCCAGCAGCCAAGAGATCAGAGGAGGTGTGGGCGAGCAGTACTTC.

V is TRBV5-1 and J is TRBJ2-3; D not resolved. Per the germline V gene, CDR1 is SGHRS and CDR2 is YFSETQ. CDR3 length equals 15 residues. V was clipped by 0 bases and J by 2 bases, with 10 bases between them. This chain's CDR3 is CASSLVGRYTDTQYF. The CDR3 DNA sequence: TGCGCCAGCAGCTTGGTGGGCAGGTACACAGATACGCAGTATTTT.

Here the CDR3 DNA reads TGTGCCAGCAGCGTAGTCCGGACAAAGTTAGGTGAAAAACTGTTTTTT. Translation: CASSVVRTKLGEKLFF. This chain links TRBV9 with TRBJ1-4; possible D gene TRBD1, 5 bases. Germline CDR1 reads SGDLS; CDR2 reads YYNGEE. This CDR3 has 16 amino acids. The V and J ends lost 0 bases and 7 bases respectively, with 16 bases between them.

The chain uses TRBV4-2 and TRBJ1-1; 8 nucleotides match TRBD1. The germline CDR1 and CDR2 sequences are LGHNA and YNFKEQ. The length of the CDR3 is 16 residues. V trimming: 4 bases; J trimming: 5 bases; junction bases outside the gene matches: 12. The CDR3 loop is CASSLALTGVETEAFF. The CDR3 DNA is TGTGCCAGCAGCCTGGCCCTGACAGGGGTGGAGACTGAAGCTTTCTTT.

The V call is TRBV11-2, the J call TRBJ2-3; a possible D gene is TRBD1 (6 bases). CDR3 size: 16 residues. V lost 5 bases, J lost 3 bases, and 18 bases lay in between. Germline V lookup: CDR1 SGHAT, CDR2 FQNNGV. The CDR3 loop reads CASSPTGGIRTDTQYF. The CDR3 DNA follows: TGTGCCAGCAGCCCAACTGGGGGCATCAGGACAGATACGCAGTATTTT.

The chain links TRBV29-1 to TRBJ2-3; 7 bases are shared with TRBD1. The V gene end was trimmed by 3 bases and the J gene end by 1 base; junction bases not matched to a gene: 13. The CDR3 contains 17 residues. The germline V gene encodes CDR1 SQVTM and CDR2 ANQGSEA. Here the CDR3 reads CSVEGARGGHRTDTQYF. The CDR3 DNA sequence: TGCAGCGTTGAGGGGGCAAGAGGGGGCCACCGCACAGATACGCAGTATTTT.

This clone was found once. The rearrangement joins TRBV5-6 to TRBJ2-1; D perhaps matches TRBD2 (5 bases). CDR1 and CDR2 (germline): SGHDT, YYEEEE. The germline V and J ends were trimmed by 4 bases and 0 bases, with 11 bases remaining between them. This CDR3 region has 15 residues. The CDR3 bases are TGTGCCAGCAGCGAGGGCCTTAGCTCCTACAATGAGCAGTTCTTC. It is translated as CASSEGLSSYNEQFF. The variable domain in full, completed from reference TRBV5-6 and TRBJ2-1, reads DAGVTQSPTHLIKTRGQQVTLRCSPKSGHDTVSWYQQALGQGPQFIFQYYEEEERQRGNFPDRFSGHQFPNYSSELNVNALLLGDSALYLCASSEGLSSYNEQFFGPGTRLTVL.

With respect to this clone: Other DNA sequences in this sample translate to the same CDR3. CDR3 DNA sequence: TGCGCCAGCAGCCTAGGACAGGGTGGCGAGCAGTACTTC. Amino acids: CASSLGQGGEQYF. The rearrangement joins TRBV5-1 to TRBJ2-7; 8 bases are shared with TRBD1. This CDR3 comprises 13 residues. The V gene's germline CDR1 is SGHRS and CDR2 YFSETQ. V lost 4 bases and J lost 6; bases outside the gene matches: 6.

This clone was seen just once. The chain carries TRBV4-2 and TRBJ2-1, with a possible D match to TRBD2 (6 bases). V was shortened by 4 bases and J by 6 bases, with 13 bases between the two germline ends. The V gene's germline CDR1 is LGHNA and CDR2 YNFKEQ. The CDR3 has 14 residues. CDR3 in DNA: TGTGCCAGCAGCCTGGGATGGGGGGTCAATGAGCAGTTCTTC. It specifies CASSLGWGVNEQFF.

The CDR3 reads CASSLVASGRDLREQFF. CDR3 in DNA: TGTGCCAGCAGCTTGGTTGCTAGCGGGAGGGATTTAAGGGAGCAGTTCTTC. The chain has TRBV5-4 and TRBJ2-1, with 12 bases aligning to TRBD2. CDR3 size: 17 residues. V lost 0 bases, J lost 10 bases, and 11 bases stayed unmatched. Germline V CDR1 and CDR2: SGHNT, YYREEE (reference sequence).

J is TRBJ2-5 and V is TRBV19, with 8 bases matching TRBD1. This CDR3 spans 15 amino acids. Germline trimming cut 5 bases from V and 5 bases from J; bases unmatched to any gene: 10. The germline CDR1 and CDR2 sequences are LNHDA and SQIVND (reference sequence). CDR3: CASSVSGGFSETQYF. The CDR3 nucleotides read TGTGCCAGTAGTGTGTCAGGGGGCTTTTCGGAGACCCAGTACTTC.

V gene TRBV10-2 combines with J gene TRBJ2-1; possibly TRBD2 for D (6 bases). The ends were cut back, 8 bases at V and 0 bases at J, with 14 bases in the middle. Germline CDR1 is WSHSY and CDR2 is SAAADI. CDR3 length equals 15 residues. CDR3 loop: CASGGGPSSYNEQFF. The CDR3 nucleotides are TGCGCCAGCGGGGGAGGTCCGAGCTCCTACAATGAGCAGTTCTTC.

This chain joins TRBV7-9 and TRBJ2-4; maybe TRBD2 (5 bases). The CDR3 runs 14 residues. Trimming removed 3 bases at V and 8 bases at J, with 14 bases between. Per the germline V gene, CDR1 is SEHNR and CDR2 is FQNEAQ (reference sequence). The CDR3 nucleotides read TGTGCCAGCAGCTTTGGGGAGCACAGTGACATTCAGTACTTC. Protein sequence: CASSFGEHSDIQYF.

The chain uses TRBV28 and TRBJ1-5, with no clear D. Trimming removed 7 bases at V and 6 bases at J, with 16 bases between. CDR3 length: 14 residues. Germline lookup yields CDR1 MDHEN and CDR2 SYDVKM. The DNA for the CDR3 is TGTGCCAGCACACCGGGTTCCCCGGCTCAGCCCCAGCATTTT. Encoded protein: CASTPGSPAQPQHF.

In this sample, this clone turned up a few times. This chain links TRBV7-8 with TRBJ2-1, with D perhaps matching TRBD2 (5 bases). CDR1 and CDR2 from the germline V gene are SGHVS and FQNEAQ. V dropped 5 bases and J dropped 3 bases, with 5 bases sitting between them. This CDR3 has 12 residues. CDR3 bases: TGTGCCAGCAGCCGGGGCTACAATGAGCAGTTCTTC. It specifies CASSRGYNEQFF.

The genes are TRBV18 and TRBJ2-1, with D unresolved. Trimming removed 0 bases from V and 4 bases from J, with 7 bases in between. The V gene's germline CDR1 is KGHSH and CDR2 LQKENI. The length of the CDR3 is 14 residues. CDR3 sequence (DNA): TGTGCCAGCTCACCACCGAAGGGATACAATGAGCAGTTCTTC. Residues: CASSPPKGYNEQFF.

The table lists this clone with a count of one. In the same sample, other DNA sequences code for this CDR3. The rearrangement joins TRBV6-2 or TRBV6-3 to TRBJ1-1, with D perhaps TRBD1 (5 bases). V was cut by 2 bases and J by 2 bases, with 6 bases left in between. CDR3 size: 13 residues. Per the germline V gene, CDR1 is MNHEY and CDR2 is SVGEGT. The CDR3 spells CASSYTGNTEAFF. The CDR3 DNA sequence: TGTGCCAGCAGTTACACAGGTAACACTGAAGCTTTCTTT.

V and J are TRBV4-3 and TRBJ2-2, with D possibly being TRBD1 or TRBD2 (5 bases each). CDR3 length equals 16 residues. V was shortened by 0 bases and J by 5 bases, with 13 bases between the two germline ends. Germline CDR1 and CDR2: LGHNA and YSLEER. CDR3 nucleotides: TGCGCCAGCAGCCAAGATAGAGGGGTAGGGACCGGGGAGCTGTTTTTT. Translated, it gives CASSQDRGVGTGELFF.

V is TRBV6-1 and J is TRBJ2-3; D gene uncertain. The CDR3 sequence is 15 residues long. Per germline, CDR1 MNHNS and CDR2 SASEGT. Trimming pared 2 bases from V and 14 bases from J, leaving 23 bases between. DNA for the CDR3: TGTGCCAGCAGTGAATTAGAGACCCTACCCGGCGAGCGGTATTTT. This codes for CASSELETLPGERYF.

The chain joins TRBV18 to TRBJ2-6, with D perhaps TRBD1 (5 bases). The V gene's germline CDR1 is KGHSH and CDR2 LQKENI. The CDR3 extends over 17 amino acids. Trimming pared 1 base from V and 0 bases from J, leaving 10 bases between. This CDR3 is CASSPLYRPSGANVLTF. The CDR3 DNA reads TGTGCCAGCTCACCACTCTACAGGCCCTCTGGGGCCAACGTCCTGACTTTC. The whole variable domain, remainder taken from reference TRBV18 and TRBJ2-6, is NAGVMQNPRHLVRRRGQEARLRCSPMKGHSHVYWYRQLPEEGLKFMVYLQKENIIDESGMPKERFSAEFPKEGPSILRIQQVVRGDSAAYFCASSPLYRPSGANVLTFGAGSRLTVL.